These 10 T cell receptor beta chains came from one sample sequenced in a study of cytomegalovirus exposure and HLA in healthy donors. Profiled with immunoSEQ multiplex PCR; TCRdb holds only in-frame clones, not every one. The repertoire holds about 63,000 clones, with over 90% as singletons. The sequencing sample was made of PBMCs. The receptors come from a woman aged 18 to 35 in good health and CMV-seropositive.

About this clone itself: The junction shows a germline mismatch at one end, possibly a read error. At the DNA level, this CDR3 is encoded by other sequences in the same sample as well. The J gene is TRBJ1-5, the V gene TRBV6-1; D is unclear. Per germline, CDR1 MNHNS and CDR2 SASEGT. This CDR3 has 14 residues. The CDR3 sequence is CASSEAHNNQPQHF. CDR3 bases: TGTGCCAGCAGCGAAGCGCACAACAATCAGCCCCAGCATTTT.

The chain is built from TRBV5-4 and TRBJ2-1; the D gene is possibly TRBD2 (6 bases). Between the trimmed V and J ends, which lost 4 bases and 3 bases, there was a span of 8 bases. Looked up from germline, CDR1 is SGHNT and CDR2 is YYREEE (reference sequence). CDR3 length: 13 amino acids. The CDR3 DNA reads as TGTGCCAGCAGCCCCGGGGGCTACAATGAGCAGTTCTTC. This sequence encodes CASSPGGYNEQFF.

This chain uses TRBV5-4 with TRBJ1-4, with 7 bases identical to TRBD1. The CDR3 is 15 amino acids. Germline trimming cut 5 bases from V and 0 bases from J; bases unmatched to any gene: 4. Germline assignment: CDR1 SGHNT and CDR2 YYREEE (reference sequence). The CDR3 protein is CASRPGTATNEKLFF. CDR3 coding DNA: TGTGCCAGCAGACCTGGGACAGCAACTAATGAAAAACTGTTTTTT.

The rearrangement uses TRBV4-2 and TRBJ2-3; a possible D gene is TRBD2 (6 bases). Looked up from germline, CDR1 is LGHNA and CDR2 is YNFKEQ. This CDR3 region has 16 residues. V lost 0 bases and J 1 base, leaving 11 bases between the germline ends. CDR3 DNA: TGTGCCAGCAGCCAAGATCAACCTAGCGGCACAGATACGCAGTATTTT. This sequence encodes CASSQDQPSGTDTQYF.

The chain combines TRBV10-3 with TRBJ2-2, with TRBD2 matching over 14 bases. The CDR3 extends over 17 amino acids. With 10 bases clipped from V and 0 bases from J, the junction kept 7 bases outside the gene matches. Germline assignment: CDR1 ENHRY and CDR2 SYGVKD. Here the CDR3 DNA reads TGTGCCACGTCGGGACTAGCGGGAGTTACGAACACCGGGGAGCTGTTTTTT. Translated, it gives CATSGLAGVTNTGELFF.

J is TRBJ1-4 and V is TRBV4-2; 7 positions match TRBD1. CDR1 LGHNA and CDR2 YNFKEQ come from the germline V gene. The CDR3 runs 16 residues. Trimming took 6 bases from V and 4 from J; bases not matched to a gene: 11. CDR3 nucleotides: TGTGCCAGCAGAGACAGGGAAGGGGCCTTTAATGAAAAACTGTTTTTT. Its protein product is CASRDREGAFNEKLFF.

The J gene is TRBJ2-1, the V gene TRBV25-1; 11 positions match TRBD2. In germline, CDR1 is MGHDK, CDR2 SYGVNS. V shed 4 bases, J shed 6 bases, and the junction held 8 bases outside the gene matches. The CDR3 covers 16 residues. The CDR3, as DNA: TGTGCCAGCAGTGGTCGGCCGACTAGCGGGATCAATGAGCAGTTCTTC. Amino acid sequence: CASSGRPTSGINEQFF.

The V call is TRBV27, the J call TRBJ2-7, with D maybe TRBD2 (6 bases). V lost 3 bases, J lost 7 bases, and 10 bases lay in between. The CDR3 contains 12 residues. Germline V CDR1 and CDR2: MNHEY, SMNVEV (reference sequence). The CDR3 nucleotides read TGTGCCAGCAGTTTTAACGGGGGAGAGCAGTACTTC. The encoded protein is CASSFNGGEQYF.

The chain combines TRBV4-2 with TRBJ1-3; weak D call: TRBD1 (5 bases). CDR3 length equals 16 residues. Per germline, CDR1 LGHNA and CDR2 YNFKEQ. Trimming took 0 bases from V and 0 from J, leaving 9 bases between them. The CDR3 bases are TGTGCCAGCAGCCAAGACCAGGGAAACTCTGGAAACACCATATATTTT. It yields the protein CASSQDQGNSGNTIYF.

This clone was seen a few times. The chain joins TRBV18 to TRBJ1-2, with a weak D call TRBD1 (5 bases). V was shortened by 2 bases and J by 7 bases, with 11 bases between the two germline ends. This CDR3 has 13 residues. Looked up from germline, CDR1 is KGHSH and CDR2 is LQKENI. The chain's CDR3 is CASSPEEGRGYTF. CDR3 coding DNA: TGTGCCAGCTCACCAGAGGAGGGGCGTGGCTACACCTTC.